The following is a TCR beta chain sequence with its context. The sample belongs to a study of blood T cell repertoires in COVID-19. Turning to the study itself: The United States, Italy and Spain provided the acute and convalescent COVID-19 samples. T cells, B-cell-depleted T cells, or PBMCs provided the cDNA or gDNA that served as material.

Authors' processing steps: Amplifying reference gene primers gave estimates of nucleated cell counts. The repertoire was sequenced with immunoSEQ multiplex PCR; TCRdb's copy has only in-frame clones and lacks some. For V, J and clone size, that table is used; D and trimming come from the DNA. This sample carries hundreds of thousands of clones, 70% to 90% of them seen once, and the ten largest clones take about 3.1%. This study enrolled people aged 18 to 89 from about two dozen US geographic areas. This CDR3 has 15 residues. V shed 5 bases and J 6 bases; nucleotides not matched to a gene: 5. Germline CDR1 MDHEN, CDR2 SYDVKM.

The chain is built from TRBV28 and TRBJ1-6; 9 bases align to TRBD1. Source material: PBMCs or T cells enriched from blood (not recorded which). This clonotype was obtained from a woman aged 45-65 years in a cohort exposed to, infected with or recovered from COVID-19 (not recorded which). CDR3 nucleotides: TGTGCCAGCAGTCGGACAGGGGTGAGTAATTCACCCCTCCACTTT. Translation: CASSRTGVSNSPLHF.